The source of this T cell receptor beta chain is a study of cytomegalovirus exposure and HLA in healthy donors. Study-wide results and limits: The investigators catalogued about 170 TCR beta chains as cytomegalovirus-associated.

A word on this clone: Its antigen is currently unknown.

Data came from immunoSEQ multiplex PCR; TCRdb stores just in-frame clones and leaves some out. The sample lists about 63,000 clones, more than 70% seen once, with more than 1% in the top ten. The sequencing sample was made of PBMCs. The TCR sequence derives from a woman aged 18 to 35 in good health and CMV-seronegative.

CDR3 sequence (DNA): TGTGCCAGCAGCTGGAAACCTCCGGGCTCCTGGAGGAGGTACACCTTC. It is translated as CASSWKPPGSWRRYTF. The chain joins TRBV7-9 to TRBJ1-2, with D unclear. The CDR3 sequence is 16 residues long. Deletions cut 4 bases from V and 11 bases from J, with 26 bases between. The germline gives CDR1 SEHNR, CDR2 FQNEAQ (reference sequence).